The 16 T cell receptor beta chains reported below all come from one sample, sequenced in a study of CD8+ T cells in alopecia areata. Isolated RNA was reverse transcribed into cDNA used as the sequencing template. This table comes from immunoSEQ multiplex PCR, and its TCRdb copy is limited to in-frame clones, with some not included. The sample lists about 180,000 clones; about 66% were seen once. The sample consisted of CD8+ T cells sorted from blood, taken at week 0. These receptors were obtained from a human donor with alopecia areata.

The chain is built from TRBV6-1 and TRBJ1-2; no reliable D call. The CDR3 spans 13 residues. Germline loops: CDR1 MNHNS, CDR2 SASEGT. The V end was cut by 6 bases, the J end by 1 base, with 9 bases between. The CDR3 sequence: CASSQDFNYGYTF. The CDR3 nucleotides are TGTGCCAGCAGCCAAGACTTTAACTATGGCTACACCTTC.

The V gene is TRBV5-8, the J gene TRBJ2-3; 9 positions match TRBD2. The CDR3 sequence is 15 residues long. V lost 4 bases to trimming and J lost 1 base; unmatched junction nucleotides: 4. Per germline, CDR1 SGHTS and CDR2 YDEGEE. CDR3 bases: TGTGCCAGCAGCCCGGTAGCGGGGGGCACAGATACGCAGTATTTT. Protein product: CASSPVAGGTDTQYF.

This sequence joins TRBV5-1 and TRBJ1-4; TRBD1 agrees at 8 bases. V shed 2 bases and J 5 bases; nucleotides not matched to a gene: 2. Germline CDR1 and CDR2: SGHRS and YFSETQ. This CDR3 is built from 14 residues. DNA for the CDR3: TGCGCCAGCAGCTTCAGGGGGCGGAATGAAAAACTGTTTTTT. Amino acids: CASSFRGRNEKLFF. Filled out from reference TRBV5-1 and TRBJ1-4, the complete variable domain reads KAGVTQTPRYLIKTRGQQVTLSCSPISGHRSVSWYQQTPGQGLQFLFEYFSETQRNKGNFPGRFSGRQFSNSRSEMNVSTLELGDSALYLCASSFRGRNEKLFFGSGTQLSVL.

V is TRBV29-1 and J is TRBJ2-5; D gene unclear. The CDR3 spans 15 residues. Trimming shortened V by 0 bases and J by 1 base, and 12 bases separated the two germline ends. Germline assignment: CDR1 SQVTM and CDR2 ANQGSEA. This CDR3 is CSVEDTILTQETQYF. The DNA for the CDR3 is TGCAGCGTTGAAGATACGATATTGACCCAAGAGACCCAGTACTTC.

A few counts support this clone. The J gene is TRBJ2-1, the V gene TRBV29-1, with D possibly matching TRBD2 (6 bases). There are 14 residues in the CDR3. Trimming shortened V by 7 bases and J by 10 bases, and 23 bases separated the two germline ends. The germline CDR1 and CDR2 sequences are SQVTM and ANQGSEA. The CDR3 spells CSALTNLGGDEQFF. In nucleotides, the CDR3 is TGCAGCGCCCTAACTAATTTGGGGGGAGACGAGCAGTTCTTC.

About this clone itself: A junction boundary mismatches the germline segment, possibly from a read error. This rearrangement joins TRBV13 to TRBJ1-1; D is perhaps TRBD1 (5 bases). The CDR3 consists of 13 residues. CDR1 and CDR2 (germline): PRHDT, FYEKMQ (reference sequence). CDR3 protein: CASSIGADTEAFF. DNA of the CDR3: TGTGCCAGCAGCATCGGGGCAGACACCGAAGCTTTCTTT.

This chain uses TRBV6-5 with TRBJ2-7, with TRBD1 matching over 7 bases. Germline-derived CDR1 and CDR2 are MNHEY and SVGAGI. V shed 6 bases and J 3 bases; nucleotides not matched to a gene: 2. The CDR3 loop spans 12 amino acids. CDR3 nucleotides: TGTGCCAGCAGGGGGGACAGCTACGAGCAGTACTTC. It codes for CASRGDSYEQYF.

The chain uses TRBV7-9 and TRBJ1-5; D is undetermined. With 5 bases removed from V and 0 bases from J, the gap between germline ends came to 5 bases. The length of the CDR3 is 13 residues. The germline gives CDR1 SEHNR, CDR2 FQNEAQ (reference sequence). The CDR3 loop is CASSANSNQPQHF. In DNA form, the CDR3 reads TGTGCCAGCAGCGCGAATAGCAATCAGCCCCAGCATTTT.

The rearrangement links TRBV9 to TRBJ2-3; D is ambiguous. V shed 2 bases and J shed 2 bases, with 12 bases lying between them. CDR3 length: 15 residues. The germline gives CDR1 SGDLS, CDR2 YYNGEE. CDR3 in DNA: TGTGCCAGCAGCGTCTCCCCGGACCCCACAGATACGCAGTATTTT. Protein: CASSVSPDPTDTQYF.

The sample holds a few counts of this clone. This chain joins TRBV2 and TRBJ2-3; TRBD2 aligns across 8 bases. J lost 4 bases, V lost 0 bases, and 6 bases had no gene match. CDR1 and CDR2 (germline): SNHLY, FYNNEI. The CDR3 consists of 16 residues. CDR3 bases: TGTGCCAGCAGTGAAGCCCCCGGACTAGCTGCAGATACGCAGTATTTT. It encodes CASSEAPGLAADTQYF. Filled out from reference TRBV2 and TRBJ2-3, the complete variable domain reads EPEVTQTPSHQVTQMGQEVILRCVPISNHLYFYWYRQILGQKVEFLVSFYNNEISEKSEIFDDQFSVERPDGSNFTLKIRSTKLEDSAMYFCASSEAPGLAADTQYFGPGTRLTVL.

V is TRBV5-6 and J is TRBJ2-1; 8 positions match TRBD1. J gave up 14 bases and V 4 bases, and 8 bases lay outside the gene matches. This CDR3 comprises 12 residues. Germline assignment: CDR1 SGHDT and CDR2 YYEEEE. The chain's CDR3 is CASSAQGVAEFF. DNA of the CDR3: TGTGCCAGCAGCGCACAGGGGGTGGCGGAGTTCTTC.

The chain carries TRBV14 and TRBJ2-7; no definite D call. Trimming took off 0 bases at V and 9 bases at J, with 12 bases between the two ends. This CDR3 has 13 amino acids. Germline V lookup: CDR1 SGHDN, CDR2 FVKESK. CDR3 DNA: TGTGCCAGCAGCCAAGATCGCTCGCCTGGGCAGTACTTC. Translated: CASSQDRSPGQYF.

This clone came up a few times. The rearrangement uses TRBV4-1 and TRBJ2-1; the D gene could be TRBD1 or TRBD2 (5 bases each). CDR1 and CDR2 from the germline V gene are MGHRA and YSYEKL. The V and J ends lost 4 bases and 9 bases respectively, with 7 bases between them. This CDR3 is 11 amino acids long. CDR3 DNA sequence: TGCGCCAGCAGCCTCGGGACTGAGCAGTTCTTC. This gives the protein CASSLGTEQFF.

The V gene is TRBV4-1, the J gene TRBJ2-7, with a weak D call TRBD1 (7 bases). The CDR3 extends over 14 amino acids. Germline V gene lookup returns CDR1 MGHRA and CDR2 YSYEKL. The V and J ends lost 0 bases and 3 bases respectively, with 9 bases between them. The CDR3 DNA reads as TGCGCCAGCAGCCAAGACCAGGGGGGCTACGAGCAGTACTTC. Its protein is CASSQDQGGYEQYF.

V and J are TRBV7-9 and TRBJ2-5, with TRBD2 matching 7 bases. The CDR3 has 13 residues. Trimming took 2 bases from V and 4 from J; bases not matched to a gene: 1. CDR1 SEHNR and CDR2 FQNEAQ come from the germline V gene (reference sequence). In nucleotides, the CDR3 is TGTGCCAGCAGCTTATGGGGGGGAGAGACCCAGTACTTC. Protein product: CASSLWGGETQYF.

The CDR3 reads CASSGRGEGYTF. As DNA, the CDR3 is TGTGCCAGCAGCGGAAGGGGGGAAGGCTACACCTTC. The genes are TRBV11-2 and TRBJ1-2, with D perhaps TRBD1 (6 bases). Germline assignment: CDR1 SGHAT and CDR2 FQNNGV. Trimming stripped 5 bases from V and 8 bases from J, with 12 bases between. There are 12 residues in the CDR3.